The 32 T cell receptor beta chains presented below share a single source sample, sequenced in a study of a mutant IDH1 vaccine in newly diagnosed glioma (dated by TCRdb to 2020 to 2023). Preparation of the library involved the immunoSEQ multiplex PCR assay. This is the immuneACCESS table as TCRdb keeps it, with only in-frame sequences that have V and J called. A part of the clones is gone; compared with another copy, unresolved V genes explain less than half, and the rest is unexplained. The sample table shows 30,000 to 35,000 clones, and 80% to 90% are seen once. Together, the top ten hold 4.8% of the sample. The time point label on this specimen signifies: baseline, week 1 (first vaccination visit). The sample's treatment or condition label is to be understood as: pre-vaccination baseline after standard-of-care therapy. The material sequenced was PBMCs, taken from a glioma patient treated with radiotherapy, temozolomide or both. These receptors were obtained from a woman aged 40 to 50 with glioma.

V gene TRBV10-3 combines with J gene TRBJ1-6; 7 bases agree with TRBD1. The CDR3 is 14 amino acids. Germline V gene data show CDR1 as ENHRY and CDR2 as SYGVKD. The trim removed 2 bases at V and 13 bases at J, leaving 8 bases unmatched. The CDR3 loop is CAISEAGTDGPLHF. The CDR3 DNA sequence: TGTGCCATCAGTGAGGCCGGGACAGATGGTCCCCTCCACTTT.

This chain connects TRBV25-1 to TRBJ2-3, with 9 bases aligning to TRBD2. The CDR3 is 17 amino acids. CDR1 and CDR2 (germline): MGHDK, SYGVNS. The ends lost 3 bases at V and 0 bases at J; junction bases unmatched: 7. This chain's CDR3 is CASSDPAGGSSTDTQYF. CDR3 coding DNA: TGTGCCAGCAGTGACCCAGCGGGAGGCTCTAGCACAGATACGCAGTATTTT.

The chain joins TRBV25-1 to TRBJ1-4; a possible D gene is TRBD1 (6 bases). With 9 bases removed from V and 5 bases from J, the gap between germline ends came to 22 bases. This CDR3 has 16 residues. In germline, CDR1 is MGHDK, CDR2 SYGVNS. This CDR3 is CASIPGTTHPNEKLFF. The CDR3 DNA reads TGTGCCAGTATACCCGGGACAACGCACCCGAATGAAAAACTGTTTTTT. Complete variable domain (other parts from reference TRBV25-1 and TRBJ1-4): EADIYQTPRYLVIGTGKKITLECSQTMGHDKMYWYQQDPGMELHLIHYSYGVNSTEKGDLSSESTVSRIRTEHFPLTLESARPSHTSQYLCASIPGTTHPNEKLFFGSGTQLSVL.

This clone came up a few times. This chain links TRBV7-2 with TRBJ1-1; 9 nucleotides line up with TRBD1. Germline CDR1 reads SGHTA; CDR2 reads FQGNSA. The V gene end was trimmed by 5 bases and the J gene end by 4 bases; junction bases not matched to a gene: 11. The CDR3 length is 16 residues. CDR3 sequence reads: CASSPGQGRSATEAFF. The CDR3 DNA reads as TGTGCCAGCAGCCCCGGACAGGGGAGATCTGCCACTGAAGCTTTCTTT.

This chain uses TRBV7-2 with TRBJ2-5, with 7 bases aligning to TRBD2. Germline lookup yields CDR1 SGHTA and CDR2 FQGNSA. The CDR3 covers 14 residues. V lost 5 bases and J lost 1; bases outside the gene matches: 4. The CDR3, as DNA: TGTGCCAGCAGCGTAAGCGGGGTCCAAGAGACCCAGTACTTC. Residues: CASSVSGVQETQYF. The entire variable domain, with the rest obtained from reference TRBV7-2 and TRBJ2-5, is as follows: GAGVSQSPSNKVTEKGKDVELRCDPISGHTALYWYRQSLGQGLEFLIYFQGNSAPDKSGLPSDRFSAERTGGSVSTLTIQRTQQEDSAVYLCASSVSGVQETQYFGPGTRLLVL.

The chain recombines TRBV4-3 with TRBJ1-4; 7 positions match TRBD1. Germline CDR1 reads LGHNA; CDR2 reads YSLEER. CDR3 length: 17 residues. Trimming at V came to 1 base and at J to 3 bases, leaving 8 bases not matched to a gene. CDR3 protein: CASSQAHGQAANEKLFF. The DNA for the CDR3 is TGCGCCAGCAGCCAAGCCCACGGACAGGCAGCTAATGAAAAACTGTTTTTT.

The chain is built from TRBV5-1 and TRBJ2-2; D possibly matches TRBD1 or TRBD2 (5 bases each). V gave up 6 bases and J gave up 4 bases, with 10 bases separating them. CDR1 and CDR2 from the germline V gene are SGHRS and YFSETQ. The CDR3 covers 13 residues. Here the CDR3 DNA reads TGCGCCAGCAATTCTGGGGGCACCGGGGAGCTGTTTTTT. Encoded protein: CASNSGGTGELFF.

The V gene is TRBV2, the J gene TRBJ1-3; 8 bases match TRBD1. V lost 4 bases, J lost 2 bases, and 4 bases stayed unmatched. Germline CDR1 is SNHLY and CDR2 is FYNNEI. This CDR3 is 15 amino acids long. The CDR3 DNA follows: TGTGCCAGCAGTGGACAGGGGCTTGCTGGAAACACCATATATTTT. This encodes CASSGQGLAGNTIYF.

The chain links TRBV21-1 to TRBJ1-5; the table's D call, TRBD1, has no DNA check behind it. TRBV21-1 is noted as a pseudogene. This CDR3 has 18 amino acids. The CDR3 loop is CASSKRGQGKEANQPQHF. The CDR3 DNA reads TGTGCCAGCAGCAAACGTGGACAGGGTAAAGAGGCCAATCAGCCCCAGCATTTT.

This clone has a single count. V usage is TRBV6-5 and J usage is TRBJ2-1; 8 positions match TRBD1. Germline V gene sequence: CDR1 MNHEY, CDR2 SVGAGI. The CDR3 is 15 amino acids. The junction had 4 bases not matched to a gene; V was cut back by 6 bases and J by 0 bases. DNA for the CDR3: TGTGCCAGCAGGCGACAGGGGAGCTCCTACAATGAGCAGTTCTTC. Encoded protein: CASRRQGSSYNEQFF.

The CDR3 DNA is TGCGCCAGCAGCTTGGGGGCGGGACTATCGAGCGAGCAGTACTTC. Its translation is CASSLGAGLSSEQYF. The chain recombines TRBV5-1 with TRBJ2-7, with 7 bases that match TRBD2. This CDR3 region has 15 residues. Trimming removed 0 bases from V and 6 bases from J; junction bases left unmatched: 9. The germline V gene encodes CDR1 SGHRS and CDR2 YFSETQ. Together with reference TRBV5-1 and TRBJ2-7, the CDR3 gives the full variable domain: KAGVTQTPRYLIKTRGQQVTLSCSPISGHRSVSWYQQTPGQGLQFLFEYFSETQRNKGNFPGRFSGRQFSNSRSEMNVSTLELGDSALYLCASSLGAGLSSEQYFGPGTRLTVT.

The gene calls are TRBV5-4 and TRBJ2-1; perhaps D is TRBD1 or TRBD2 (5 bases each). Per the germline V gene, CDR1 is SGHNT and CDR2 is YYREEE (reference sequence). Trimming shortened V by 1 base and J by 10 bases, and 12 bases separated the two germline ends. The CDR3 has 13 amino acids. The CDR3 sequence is CASSLQGTSEQFF. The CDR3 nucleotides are TGTGCCAGCAGCTTGCAAGGGACCTCCGAGCAGTTCTTC.

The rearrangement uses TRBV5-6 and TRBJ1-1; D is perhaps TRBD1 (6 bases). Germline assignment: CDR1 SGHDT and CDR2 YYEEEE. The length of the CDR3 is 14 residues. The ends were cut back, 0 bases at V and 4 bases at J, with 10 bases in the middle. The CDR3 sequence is CASSLGRGATEAFF. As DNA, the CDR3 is TGTGCCAGCAGCTTGGGACGGGGGGCCACTGAAGCTTTCTTT. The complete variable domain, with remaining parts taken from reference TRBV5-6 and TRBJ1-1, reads DAGVTQSPTHLIKTRGQQVTLRCSPKSGHDTVSWYQQALGQGPQFIFQYYEEEERQRGNFPDRFSGHQFPNYSSELNVNALLLGDSALYLCASSLGRGATEAFFGQGTRLTVV.

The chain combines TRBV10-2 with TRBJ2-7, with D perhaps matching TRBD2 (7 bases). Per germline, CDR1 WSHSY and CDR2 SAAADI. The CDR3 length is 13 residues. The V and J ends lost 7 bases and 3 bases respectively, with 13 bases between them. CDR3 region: CASTGGPNYEQYF. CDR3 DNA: TGCGCCAGCACCGGGGGGCCCAACTACGAGCAGTACTTC.

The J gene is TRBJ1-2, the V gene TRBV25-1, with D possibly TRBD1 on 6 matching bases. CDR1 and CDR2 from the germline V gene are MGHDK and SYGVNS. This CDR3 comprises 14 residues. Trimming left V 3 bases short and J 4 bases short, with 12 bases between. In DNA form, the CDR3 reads TGTGCCAGCAGTGAGCCGACAGGAACCTATGGCTACACCTTC. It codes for CASSEPTGTYGYTF.

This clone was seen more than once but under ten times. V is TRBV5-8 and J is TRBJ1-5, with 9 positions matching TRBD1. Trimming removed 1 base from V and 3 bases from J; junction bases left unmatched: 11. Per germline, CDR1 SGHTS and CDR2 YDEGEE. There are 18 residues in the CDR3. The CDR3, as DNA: TGTGCCAGCAGCTTGAGAGGGGCGACAGGGGGGTTCAATCAGCCCCAGCATTTT. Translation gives CASSLRGATGGFNQPQHF.

The CDR3 sequence: CASSSRSNLITDTQYF. The CDR3 nucleotides are TGTGCCAGCAGCTCCCGGAGTAACCTCATCACAGATACGCAGTATTTT. The rearrangement links TRBV7-9 to TRBJ2-3, with unresolved D. The germline V gene encodes CDR1 SEHNR and CDR2 FQNEAQ (reference sequence). Trimming left V 4 bases short and J 2 bases short, with 16 bases between. The CDR3 has 16 residues.

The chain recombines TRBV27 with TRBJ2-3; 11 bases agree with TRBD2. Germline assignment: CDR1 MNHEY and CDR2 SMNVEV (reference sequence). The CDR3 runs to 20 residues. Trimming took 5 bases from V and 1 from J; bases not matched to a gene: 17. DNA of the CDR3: TGTGCCAGCAGTCCTACCCTCGGGGTAGCGGGGGGGCGAGGCACAGATACGCAGTATTTT. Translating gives CASSPTLGVAGGRGTDTQYF.

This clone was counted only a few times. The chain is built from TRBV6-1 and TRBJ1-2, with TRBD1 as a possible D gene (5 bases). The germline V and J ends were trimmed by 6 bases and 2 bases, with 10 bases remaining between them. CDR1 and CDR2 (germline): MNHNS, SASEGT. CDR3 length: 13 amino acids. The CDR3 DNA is TGTGCCAGCAGCAAAGGGGTGAACTATGGCTACACCTTC. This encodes CASSKGVNYGYTF.

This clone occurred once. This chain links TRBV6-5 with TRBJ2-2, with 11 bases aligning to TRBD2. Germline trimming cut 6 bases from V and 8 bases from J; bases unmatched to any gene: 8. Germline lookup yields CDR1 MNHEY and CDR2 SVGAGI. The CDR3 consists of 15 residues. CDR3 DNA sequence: TGTGCCAGCAGAATAGCGGGGGGGCCTCGTGGGGAGCTGTTTTTT. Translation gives CASRIAGGPRGELFF.

CDR3 region: CASSSRLAVYNEQFF. Here the CDR3 DNA reads TGTGCCAGCAGCTCCAGACTAGCGGTTTACAATGAGCAGTTCTTC. The chain employs TRBV11-2 and TRBJ2-1; 9 nucleotides align to TRBD2. Germline V gives CDR1 SGHAT, CDR2 FQNNGV. After removal of 4 bases from V and 4 bases from J, the junction contained 5 bases not matched to a gene. The CDR3 length is 15 residues.

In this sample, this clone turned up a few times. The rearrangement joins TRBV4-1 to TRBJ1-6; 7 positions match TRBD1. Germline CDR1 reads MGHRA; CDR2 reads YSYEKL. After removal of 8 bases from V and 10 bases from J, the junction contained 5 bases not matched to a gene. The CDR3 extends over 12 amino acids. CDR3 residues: CASGGTVSPLHF. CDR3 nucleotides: TGCGCCAGCGGGGGGACAGTCTCACCCCTCCACTTT.

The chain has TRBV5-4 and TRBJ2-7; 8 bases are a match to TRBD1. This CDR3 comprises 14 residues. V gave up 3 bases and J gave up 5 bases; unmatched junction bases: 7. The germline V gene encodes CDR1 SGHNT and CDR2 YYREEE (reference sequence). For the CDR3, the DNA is TGTGCCAGCAGCTGGATGGACAGGGCCCACGAGCAGTACTTC. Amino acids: CASSWMDRAHEQYF.

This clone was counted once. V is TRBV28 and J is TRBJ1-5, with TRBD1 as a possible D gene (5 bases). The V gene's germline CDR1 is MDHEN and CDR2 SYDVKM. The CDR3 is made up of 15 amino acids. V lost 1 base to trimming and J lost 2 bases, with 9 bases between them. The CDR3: CASSLSRVRNQPQHF. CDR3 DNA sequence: TGTGCCAGCAGTTTATCCAGGGTCCGCAATCAGCCCCAGCATTTT.

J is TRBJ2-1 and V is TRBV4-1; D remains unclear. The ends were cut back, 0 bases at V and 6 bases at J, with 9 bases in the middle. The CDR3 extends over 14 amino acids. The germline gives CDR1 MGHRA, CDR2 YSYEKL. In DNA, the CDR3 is TGCGCCAGCAGCCAAGATCCTGGTACCAATGAGCAGTTCTTC. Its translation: CASSQDPGTNEQFF.

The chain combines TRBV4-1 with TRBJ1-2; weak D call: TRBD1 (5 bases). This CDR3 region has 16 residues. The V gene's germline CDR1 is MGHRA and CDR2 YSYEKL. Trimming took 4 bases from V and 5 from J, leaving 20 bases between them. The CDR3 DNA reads TGCGCCAGCAGCCCAGTTTTTGGGGGTATCGGGTATGGCTACACCTTC. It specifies CASSPVFGGIGYGYTF.

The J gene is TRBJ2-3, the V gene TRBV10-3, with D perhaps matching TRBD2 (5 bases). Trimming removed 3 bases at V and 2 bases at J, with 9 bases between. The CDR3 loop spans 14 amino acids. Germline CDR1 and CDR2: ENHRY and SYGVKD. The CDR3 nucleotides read TGTGCCATCAGTGAACCAGCGGACACAGATACGCAGTATTTT. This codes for CAISEPADTDTQYF.

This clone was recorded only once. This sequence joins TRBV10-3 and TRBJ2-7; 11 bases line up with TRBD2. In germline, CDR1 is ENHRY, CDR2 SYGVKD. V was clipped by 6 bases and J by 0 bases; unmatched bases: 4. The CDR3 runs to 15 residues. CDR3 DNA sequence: TGTGCCATCAGAGATAGCGGGGGGGACTCCTACGAGCAGTACTTC. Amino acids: CAIRDSGGDSYEQYF.

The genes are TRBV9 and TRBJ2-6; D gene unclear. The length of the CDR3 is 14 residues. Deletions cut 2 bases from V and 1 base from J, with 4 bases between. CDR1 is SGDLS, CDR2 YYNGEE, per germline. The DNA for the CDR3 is TGTGCCAGCAGCGTCGGGTCTGGGGCCAACGTCCTGACTTTC. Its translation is CASSVGSGANVLTF.

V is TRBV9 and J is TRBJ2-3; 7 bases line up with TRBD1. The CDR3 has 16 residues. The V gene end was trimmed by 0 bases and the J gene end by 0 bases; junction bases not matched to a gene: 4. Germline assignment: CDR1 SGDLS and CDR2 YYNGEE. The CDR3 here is CASSVGLGGSTDTQYF. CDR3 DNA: TGTGCCAGCAGCGTAGGGTTAGGGGGCAGCACAGATACGCAGTATTTT.

The chain's CDR3 is CASSLADRAGELFF. The CDR3 DNA reads as TGTGCCAGCAGCTTAGCAGACAGAGCCGGGGAGCTGTTTTTT. The chain links TRBV7-9 to TRBJ2-2, with D possibly TRBD1 on 5 matching bases. Germline V CDR1 and CDR2: SEHNR, FQNEAQ (reference sequence). The CDR3 extends over 14 amino acids. The ends were cut back, 0 bases at V and 6 bases at J, with 8 bases in the middle.

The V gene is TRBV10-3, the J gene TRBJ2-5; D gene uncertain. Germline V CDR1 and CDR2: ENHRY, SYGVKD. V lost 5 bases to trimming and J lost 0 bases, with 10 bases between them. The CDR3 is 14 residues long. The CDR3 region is CAISPALHQETQYF. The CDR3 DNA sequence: TGTGCCATCAGTCCCGCGTTGCACCAAGAGACCCAGTACTTC.